The sequence of this T cell receptor beta chain was determined in a study of shared clonotypes between healthy human individuals (dated by TCRdb to 2020 to 2021). For the wider study: The cohort included three men and a couple of women between 18 and 49 years of age. For each donor, three plates each were used for CD4 naive and CD4 memory, two plates were used for CD8 naive, and one plate was used for CD8 memory. To estimate repertoire size and how much clonotype sharing occurs between individuals, the study deeply sequenced the blood TCR repertoires of several healthy adults. Different laboratories and diverse techniques were used to prepare libraries and sequence TCR repertoires, to increase sequencing depth and limit assay-specific biases. Leukapheresis yielded between about 0.8 and 8.9 billion PBMCs per donor.

The research as a whole found: Larger estimated clonotype richness was generally found for naive subsets than for memory subsets. Sampling was restricted to blood, and TCR repertoires in tissues likely differ from the TCR repertoires found in blood. Sharing across a few donors was observed for around 5% of naive CD4, 3% to 3.5% of naive CD8, over 2% of memory CD4, and less than 0.45% of memory CD8 clonotypes. Compared with non-shared clonotypes, the clonotypes found in all four sorted-subset donors had higher generation probabilities. Even with the large sequencing depth, rarefaction of the sorted-subset datasets indicated that sequencing was incomplete. The small number of donors limited the genetic and exposure-history diversity represented. Pairwise subsampling indicated that sequencing depth was expected to affect the degree of clonotype sharing among donors.

TCR CDR3 regions were amplified from genomic DNA by multiplex PCR using the deep immunoSEQ assay. Extracted genomic DNA from each cell subset was spread evenly across all wells of several immunoSEQ 96-well plates, with each plate serving as a replicate. Each replicate PCR for sorted subsets received around 200 ng genomic DNA, equal to tens of thousands of T cell genomes. The purified libraries were quantified using a Qubit 3.0 fluorometer, sized with a Bioanalyzer 2100, and then quantified again using the KAPA Library Quantification kit. A separate single-read 150-cycle Illumina NextSeq 550 flow cell was used to sequence each immunoSEQ 96-well plate. In the source study's methods: The immunoSEQ output contained only junctional sequences without quality scores, so filtering could not match that applied to full-length reads. To assign V/J genes and CDR3, sequences were annotated against IMGT germline references using PyIR, a Python wrapper for IgBLAST v1.9. Any read was removed if the V/J assignment was weak (E-value above 1e-6), the CDR3 was missing, or the read contained stop codons, out-of-frame junctions, or ambiguous translated residues. A V3J clonotype was defined by an identical inferred V gene, J gene, and CDR3 amino acid sequence. To compute the percentage overlap between repertoires, the number of shared unique clonotypes was divided by the size of the smaller repertoire. RTK rarefaction, the Chao1 estimator, and Recon v2.1 estimates of unobserved clonotypes were used to assess repertoire richness. For all TCRbeta clonotypes obtained by the gDNA method from a handful of donors, generation probabilities were computed with OLGA. The immuneACCESS repertoire file appears here via TCRdb, limited to in-frame rearrangements. These files lack a portion of the clones; in checked studies, under half of the deficit traces to unresolved V genes, and the cause of the others is not known. V and J calls and clone size come straight from that table; D and trimming were deduced from the DNA. Within this sample are under 850,000 clones, with around 92% of them counted one time only. The biggest ten clones account for under 30% of the sample.

CD8 naive samples were CD45RO-negative cells positively selected for CCR7, giving a CD45RA+CCR7+ population that excluded TemRA cells. Healthy HIV-negative adults with no recently reported acute infections or vaccinations were included as donors. Only Caucasian adults living in Nashville, Tennessee, USA were represented among the donors. Blood was collected by leukapheresis, and PBMCs were isolated by Ficoll-Histopaque density gradient centrifugation and then cryopreserved in liquid nitrogen vapor phase. Purity and quantity of every magnetically sorted T cell population were checked by analytical flow cytometry. Genomic DNA was isolated from every sorted fraction and measured by UV absorbance on a Nanodrop 2000c. The count of this clone is one. What antigen it recognizes has not been identified. Nothing much larger sits one base from this clone, and base qualities are not available. The specimen sequenced was naive CD8+ T cells sorted from blood. The cell subset or site label, read with the paper, signifies: CD45RA+CCR7+. This TCR was sampled from a young man in good health.

The DNA sequence is given as TGTGCCAGCAGCTTAGGACTTGACGGGACCCAGTACTTC. The resulting protein is CASSLGLDGTQYF. The sequence joins TRBV7-3 to TRBJ2-5; the D gene is perhaps TRBD2, on 5 matching bases. The CDR3 numbers 13 residues from cysteine through phenylalanine. Only the CDR3 portion is preserved as DNA: 39 bases, with reading frame beginning at the first base. The germline V gene supplies CDR1 SGHTA and CDR2 FQGTGA. Trimming removed 2 bases from V and 7 bases from J, leaving 11 bases between the germline ends. Supplemented by the reference TRBV7-3 and TRBJ2-5 proteins around the CDR3, the complete variable domain is GAGVSQTPSNKVTEKGKYVELRCDPISGHTALYWYRQSLGQGPEFLIYFQGTGAADDSGLPNDRFFAVRPEGSVSTLKIQRTERGDSAVYLCASSLGLDGTQYFGPGTRLLVL.